These 2 T cell receptor beta chains originate from one sample sequenced in a study of blood T cell repertoires in COVID-19. Sequencing used immunoSEQ multiplex PCR; TCRdb keeps in-frame clones, though not all of them. The sample lists fewer than 300,000 clones; roughly 84% were seen once. The material sequenced was peripheral blood. The source of these receptors is a human donor with COVID-19, enrolled during active disease. The donor label of this sample is uncertain.

This clone was counted a few times. The chain uses TRBV30 and TRBJ1-1; D is uncertain. Trimming stripped 3 bases from V and 6 bases from J, with 17 bases between. Germline V gene sequence: CDR1 GTSNPN, CDR2 SVGIG (reference sequence). The CDR3 has 14 residues. For the CDR3, the DNA is TGTGCCTGGAGAACCCTCCTGCAAGCGGCTGAAGCTTTCTTT. It is translated as CAWRTLLQAAEAFF.

V and J are TRBV3-1 (or the pseudogene TRBV3-2) and TRBJ1-3; D ambiguous. Looked up from germline, CDR1 is LGHDT and CDR2 is YNNKEL (reference sequence). V dropped 1 base and J dropped 0 bases, with 4 bases sitting between them. This CDR3 has 14 residues. DNA for the CDR3: TGTGCCAGCAGCCAAGGTTACTCTGGAAACACCATATATTTT. This encodes CASSQGYSGNTIYF.